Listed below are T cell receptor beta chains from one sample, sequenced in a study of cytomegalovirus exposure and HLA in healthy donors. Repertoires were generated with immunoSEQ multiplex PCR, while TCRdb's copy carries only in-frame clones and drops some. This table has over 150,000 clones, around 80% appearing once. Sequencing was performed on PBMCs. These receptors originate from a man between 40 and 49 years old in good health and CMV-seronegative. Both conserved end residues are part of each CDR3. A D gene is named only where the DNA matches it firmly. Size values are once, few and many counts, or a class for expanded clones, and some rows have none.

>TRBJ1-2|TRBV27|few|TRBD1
CASSVAGQGAAGYTF
TGTGCCAGCAGTGTCGCGGGACAGGGGGCCGCTGGCTACACCTTC
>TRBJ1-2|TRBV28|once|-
CASSITVYGYTF
TGTGCCAGCAGTATAACTGTCTATGGCTACACCTTC
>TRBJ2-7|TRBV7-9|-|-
CASSSRGLGASEQYF
TGTGCCAGCAGCTCCCGCGGCCTGGGTGCATCCGAGCAGTACTTC
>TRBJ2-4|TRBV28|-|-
CASSPKLGGNSQYF
TGTGCCAGCAGCCCTAAACTGGGCGGGAACAGTCAGTACTTC
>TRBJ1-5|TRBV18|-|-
CASSPTGVNQPQHF
TGTGCCAGCTCACCAACCGGGGTCAATCAGCCCCAGCATTTT
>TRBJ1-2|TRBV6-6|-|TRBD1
CASSSYTGAGGYTF
TGTGCCAGCAGTTCCTATACAGGGGCTGGTGGCTACACCTTC
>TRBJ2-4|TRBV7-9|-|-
CASSPRVGDIFVQYF
TGTGCCAGCAGCCCTAGGGTCGGGGACATCTTTGTTCAGTACTTC
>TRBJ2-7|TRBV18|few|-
CASSPTGYEQYF
TGTGCCAGCTCACCCACAGGCTACGAGCAGTACTTC
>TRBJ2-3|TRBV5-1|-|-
CASSLRGGDTQYF
TGCGCCAGCAGCTTGAGGGGAGGAGATACGCAGTATTTT
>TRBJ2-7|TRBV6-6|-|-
CASSSLSTEYEQYF
TGTGCCAGCAGTTCCCTCTCGACAGAGTACGAGCAGTACTTC
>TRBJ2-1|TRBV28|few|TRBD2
CASRPGLVGNEQFF
TGTGCCAGCAGGCCGGGACTAGTCGGCAATGAGCAGTTCTTC
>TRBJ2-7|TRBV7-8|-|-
CASSLDRAYEQYF
TGTGCCAGCAGCTTAGACAGGGCCTACGAGCAGTACTTC
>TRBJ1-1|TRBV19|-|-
CASSIMGGTEAFF
TGTGCCAGTAGTATAATGGGGGGCACTGAAGCTTTCTTT
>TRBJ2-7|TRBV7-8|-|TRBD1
CASSSSRDRGTSYEQYF
TGTGCCAGCAGCTCGAGCCGGGACAGGGGCACCTCCTACGAGCAGTACTTC
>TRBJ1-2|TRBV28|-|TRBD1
CATRTGTGIIYGYTF
TGTGCCACCCGGACCGGGACAGGGATCATCTATGGCTACACCTTC
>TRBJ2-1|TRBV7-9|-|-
CASSTAPLTGPITIDEQFF
TGTGCCAGCAGCACCGCACCCCTGACAGGCCCCATTACAATCGATGAGCAGTTCTTC
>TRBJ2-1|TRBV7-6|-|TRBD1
CASSSTLTGATHNEQFF
TGTGCCAGCAGTTCGACATTGACAGGGGCTACTCACAATGAGCAGTTCTTC
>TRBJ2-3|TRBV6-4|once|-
CASSDAALMGTDTQYF
TGTGCCAGCAGTGACGCCGCACTAATGGGCACAGATACGCAGTATTTT
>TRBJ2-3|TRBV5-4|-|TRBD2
CASSVEGPARGGTDTQYF
TGTGCCAGCAGCGTGGAGGGTCCGGCGCGGGGGGGCACAGATACGCAGTATTTT
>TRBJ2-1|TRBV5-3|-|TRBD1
CARSPPLLDRVYNEQFF
TGTGCCAGAAGCCCCCCCCTCCTGGACAGGGTCTACAATGAGCAGTTCTTC
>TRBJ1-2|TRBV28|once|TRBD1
CASSSRRDRANYGYTF
TGTGCCAGCAGTTCCCGCCGGGACAGAGCTAACTATGGCTACACCTTC
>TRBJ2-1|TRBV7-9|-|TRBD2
CASSLLAGLNNEQFF
TGTGCCAGCAGCTTATTAGCGGGTTTGAACAATGAGCAGTTCTTC
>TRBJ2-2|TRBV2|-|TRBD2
CATGLAAPTNTGELFF
TGTGCCACCGGACTAGCGGCCCCCACGAACACCGGGGAGCTGTTTTTT
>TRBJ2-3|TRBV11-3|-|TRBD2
CASSQFGGGTDTQYF
TGTGCCAGCAGCCAATTCGGGGGGGGCACAGATACGCAGTATTTT
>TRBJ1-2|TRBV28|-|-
CASSLTGPGGYTF
TGTGCCAGCAGTTTAACAGGGCCGGGTGGCTACACCTTC
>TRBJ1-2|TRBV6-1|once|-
CASSEILADYLGYTF
TGTGCCAGCAGTGAAATTCTCGCGGATTACCTTGGCTACACCTTC
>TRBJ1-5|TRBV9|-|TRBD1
CASSVEGDRAGPQHF
TGTGCCAGCAGCGTAGAGGGGGACAGGGCCGGGCCCCAGCATTTT
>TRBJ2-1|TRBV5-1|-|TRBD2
CASSHSGRAYNEQFF
TGCGCCAGCAGCCATAGCGGGAGGGCATACAATGAGCAGTTCTTC
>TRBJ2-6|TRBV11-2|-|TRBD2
CASSSAGAGANVLTF
TGTGCCAGCAGCTCAGCGGGAGCTGGGGCCAACGTCCTGACTTTC
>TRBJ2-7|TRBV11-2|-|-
CASSWSGQSYEQYF
TGTGCCAGCAGCTGGTCCGGACAGTCCTACGAGCAGTACTTC
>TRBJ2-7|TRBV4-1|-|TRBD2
CASSLTAGTSGSYEQYF
TGCGCCAGCAGCCTTACCGCCGGGACTAGCGGATCCTACGAGCAGTACTTC
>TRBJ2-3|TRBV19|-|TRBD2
CASSRDGRTSTDTQYF
TGTGCCAGTAGTCGGGACGGGAGGACTAGCACAGATACGCAGTATTTT
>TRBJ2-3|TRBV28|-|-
CASSSRTDTQYF
TGTGCCAGCAGTTCCCGTACAGATACGCAGTATTTT
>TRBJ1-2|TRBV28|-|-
CASDGGREGYTF
TGTGCCAGCGACGGGGGGCGTGAGGGCTACACCTTC
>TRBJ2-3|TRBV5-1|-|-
CASSFLADRSSTDTQYF
TGCGCCAGCAGCTTCTTGGCCGACAGGTCTAGCACAGATACGCAGTATTTT
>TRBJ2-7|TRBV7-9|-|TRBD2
CASSSPRGGLAGGPYEQYF
TGTGCCAGCAGCTCCCCCCGGGGGGGACTAGCGGGAGGGCCCTACGAGCAGTACTTC
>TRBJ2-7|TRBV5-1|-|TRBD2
CASSLETSGFSYEQYF
TGCGCCAGCAGCTTGGAGACTAGCGGGTTCTCCTACGAGCAGTACTTC
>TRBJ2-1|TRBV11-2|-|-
CASSLSSGGANEQFF
TGTGCCAGCAGCTTAAGCTCCGGAGGGGCCAATGAGCAGTTCTTC
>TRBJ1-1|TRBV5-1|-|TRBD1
CASSDYRGATEAFF
TGCGCCAGCAGCGACTACAGGGGGGCGACTGAAGCTTTCTTT
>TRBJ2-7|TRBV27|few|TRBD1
CASRYRGPGEQYF
TGTGCCAGCAGGTATAGGGGGCCCGGCGAGCAGTACTTC
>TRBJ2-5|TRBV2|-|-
CASSGSQGRETQYF
TGTGCCAGCAGTGGATCCCAGGGGAGAGAGACCCAGTACTTC
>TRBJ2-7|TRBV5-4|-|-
CASSFGGRTTYEQHF
TGTGCCAGCAGCTTTGGAGGCAGGACCACCTACGAGCAGCACTTC
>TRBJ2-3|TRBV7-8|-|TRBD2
CASSQSGSGTDTQYF
TGTGCCAGCAGCCAAAGCGGGAGTGGCACAGATACGCAGTATTTT
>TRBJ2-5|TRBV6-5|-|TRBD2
CASSYRGGRQETQYF
TGTGCCAGCAGTTACCGGGGGGGACGCCAAGAGACCCAGTACTTC
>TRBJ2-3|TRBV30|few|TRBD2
CAWRLADTQYF
TGTGCCTGGAGACTAGCGGATACGCAGTATTTT
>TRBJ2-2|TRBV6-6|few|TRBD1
CASSPRTGGNTGELFF
TGTGCCAGCAGCCCAAGGACAGGAGGGAACACCGGGGAGCTGTTTTTT
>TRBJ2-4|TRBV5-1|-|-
CASSLDAGTKNSQYF
TGCGCCAGCAGCTTGGACGCGGGCACCAAAAACAGTCAGTACTTC
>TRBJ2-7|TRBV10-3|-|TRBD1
CAISERQGGVYEQYF
TGTGCCATCAGTGAGCGACAGGGGGGAGTCTACGAGCAGTACTTC
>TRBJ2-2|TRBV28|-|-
CASSPVTQIGELFF
TGTGCCAGCAGCCCCGTCACACAGATAGGGGAGCTGTTTTTT
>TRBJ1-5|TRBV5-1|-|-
CASSLQAGGDQPQHF
TGCGCCAGCAGCTTACAGGCAGGTGGTGATCAGCCCCAGCATTTT
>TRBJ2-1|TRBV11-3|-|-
CASSFGQGLSDEQFF
TGTGCCAGCAGCTTCGGTCAGGGTCTATCCGATGAGCAGTTCTTC
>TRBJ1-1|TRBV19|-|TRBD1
CASNRDRGTEAFF
TGTGCCAGTAATAGGGACAGGGGCACTGAAGCTTTCTTT
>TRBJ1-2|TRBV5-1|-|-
CASRQGTSDYGYTF
TGCGCCAGCAGGCAGGGGACATCGGACTATGGCTACACCTTC
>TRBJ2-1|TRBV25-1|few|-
CASSNNRVGEQFF
TGTGCCAGCTCAAATAACAGGGTTGGTGAGCAGTTCTTC
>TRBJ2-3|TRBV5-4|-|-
CASSLRGTDTQYF
TGTGCCAGCAGCTTGAGAGGAACAGATACGCAGTATTTT
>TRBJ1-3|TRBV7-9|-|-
CSSSLASGAPRNTIYF
TGTTCCAGCAGCTTAGCCTCAGGGGCCCCCCGGAACACCATATATTTT
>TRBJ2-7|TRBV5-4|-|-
CASPPGDTAYEQYF
TGTGCCAGCCCCCCCGGGGATACCGCCTACGAGCAGTACTTC
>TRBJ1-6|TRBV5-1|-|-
CASSKDVTGQGSPLHF
TGCGCCAGCAGCAAGGACGTCACAGGGCAGGGTTCACCCCTCCACTTT
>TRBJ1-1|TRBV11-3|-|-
CASSQDSTEAFF
TGTGCCAGCAGCCAGGACAGCACTGAAGCTTTCTTT
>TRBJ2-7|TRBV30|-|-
CAWSVPPGIHEQYF
TGTGCCTGGAGTGTACCCCCGGGTATCCACGAGCAGTACTTC